This TCR beta chain was recovered during a study of T cells after somatic rescue of genetic block. Sequencing used immunoSEQ multiplex PCR; TCRdb keeps in-frame clones, though not all of them. This table has about 67,000 clones, 92% appearing once. Germline V CDR1 and CDR2: MGHDK, SYGVNS. This CDR3 spans 17 amino acids. V shed 1 base, J shed 1 base, and the junction held 6 bases outside the gene matches. Sequences were obtained from peripheral blood mononuclear cells (PBMCs). This receptor was obtained from a man aged 40-55 years. The rearrangement joins TRBV25-1 to TRBJ2-2; 7 bases align to TRBD1. The CDR3 DNA is TGTGCCAGCAGTGAATCGTTTGGGACAGAGAACACCGGGGAGCTGTTTTTT. Its protein product is CASSESFGTENTGELFF.